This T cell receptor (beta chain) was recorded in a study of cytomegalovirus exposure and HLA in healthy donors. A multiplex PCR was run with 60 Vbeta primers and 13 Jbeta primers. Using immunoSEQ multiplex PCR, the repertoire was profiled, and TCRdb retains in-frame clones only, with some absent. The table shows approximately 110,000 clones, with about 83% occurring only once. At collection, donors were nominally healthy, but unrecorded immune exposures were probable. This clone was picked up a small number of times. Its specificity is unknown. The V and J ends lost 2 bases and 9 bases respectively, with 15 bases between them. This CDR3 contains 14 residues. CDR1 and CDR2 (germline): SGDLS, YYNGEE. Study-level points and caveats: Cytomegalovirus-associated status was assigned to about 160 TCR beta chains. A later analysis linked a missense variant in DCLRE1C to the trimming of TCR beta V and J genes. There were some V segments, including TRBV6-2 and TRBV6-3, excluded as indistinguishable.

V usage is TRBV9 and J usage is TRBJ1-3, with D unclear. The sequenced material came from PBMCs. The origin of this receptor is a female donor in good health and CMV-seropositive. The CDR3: CASSVNRDAFTIYF. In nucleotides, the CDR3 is TGTGCCAGCAGCGTTAACCGGGATGCTTTCACCATATATTTT.